This TCR beta chain was observed in a study of cytomegalovirus exposure and HLA in healthy donors (dated by TCRdb to between 2016 and 2019). The study in broad terms: According to an earlier analysis of 550 to 750 of the donors, about 179 million T cells yielded 117 million unique TCR beta sequences and around 300 Gb of sequence data. Donor age, sex, ethnicity and CMV serostatus were compiled alongside the repertoire data. A later genetic analysis used genome-wide SNP genotypes for about three fifths of the 666 donors, treating that subset as a discovery cohort. The number of donors typed differed by locus, with roughly 629-640 for A, B, C, DRB1 and DQB1, 522 for DQA1, 600 to 610 for DPA1, and 472 for DPB1. Both class I and class II loci were covered by HLA typing, at four-digit resolution. Rather than drawing on any new phenotypic data, the later analysis identified candidate immune exposures from TCR beta sequences and the way those sequences occurred across donors. Among the approximately 400 genotyped donors, around 81% belonged to the genetic ancestry cluster associated with self-reported Caucasian donors. Approximately 310 gigabases of sequencing data and tens of millions of unique TCR sequences made up an early release that covered approximately 620 HLA-typed donors. Across 398 genotyped donors of the cohort, an average of approximately 200,000 unique TCR beta nucleotide sequences per donor were sequenced, and roughly 18% of those sequences were non-productive. All discovery cohort repertoires had been generated on a single sequencing platform. The study profiled the T cell repertoires of under 700 subjects by immunosequencing and related them to cytomegalovirus serostatus. A few DR-DQ haplotypes were treated as single units for association and clustering because of strong linkage in the cohort. The study combined high-throughput TCR immunosequencing, statistical association of individual TCRs with disease status, and machine learning to predict cytomegalovirus infection status. The study was designed to test whether signatures of past pathogen exposure could be identified by cataloging public T cell receptors. To study patterns of TCR occurrence, a later analysis re-analyzed previously published TCR beta repertoires from 666 donors and added high-resolution HLA genotyping. In addition to the first cohort of 650 to 750 subjects, a separate validation cohort of 130 or so different subjects was used. To decide whether each TCR beta V gene segment behaved as functional or pseudogenic, an earlier analysis of over 500 of the donors relied on high-throughput TCR beta sequencing.

On this clone itself: Its antigen specificity is not known. The record has no base qualities; no much larger clone is one base away.

The cohort consisted of some 730 healthy bone marrow donors. All cohort members were sampled while nominally healthy, although unrecorded immune exposures were likely present. The donor was CMV seronegative and belonged to the group of several hundred seronegative cohort members. Every donor gave a peripheral blood sample, and the peripheral blood mononuclear cells from that sample were used for TCR beta sequencing. Genomic DNA extraction from the blood cell samples was performed with the Qiagen DNeasy Blood Extraction Kit. The CDR3 runs 17 residues from the cysteine to the phenylalanine. Only the CDR3 region is kept as DNA, spanning 51 bases read in frame from base 1. Trimmed from V: 0 bases; trimmed from J: 5 bases; junction bases lacking a gene match: 10. The germline V gene sets CDR1 to SGHRS and CDR2 to YFSETQ. Results and caveats for the whole study, not just this receptor: The classifier was reported to diagnose cytomegalovirus status with high specificity and sensitivity in both the original and validation cohorts. In a later analysis, HLA-associated TCR beta chains showed more clonal expansion and lower generation probabilities than non-associated chains that were equally common. In a later analysis, the rate of TCR association differed among HLA loci, with DRB1 alleles having the most associated TCRs and HLA-C alleles having the fewest. Several of the top co-occurrence clusters appeared to be linked to parvovirus B19, influenza, CMV and Epstein-Barr virus, according to a later analysis. A cluster of highly shared sequence variants was judged likely to be a technical artifact of the sequencing pipeline. A further reported finding was that TCR beta sequences accurately predicted the HLA-A and HLA-B alleles for most subjects in the first cohort. At a false discovery rate of 0.05, a later analysis linked fewer than 20,000 TCR beta sequences to specific HLA alleles. A later analysis found that most CMV-associated TCR beta chains appeared HLA-restricted, with HLA associations seemingly driven largely by CMV exposure. The authors suggested that the approach could potentially be generalized to other disease states and immunological phenotypes. Linkage disequilibrium might explain the correlated functional status among segregating V segments, but an unknown experimental factor could not be excluded. Presence/absence analyses assumed roughly uniform sequencing depth across donors, an assumption that may not hold. Across donors, most TCR sequences were observed very rarely, whereas some public TCRs were present in many individuals. Some IMGT-functional V segments, including TRBV6-2 and TRBV6-3, could not be distinguished by the 87-base-pair reads and were therefore excluded. Some 16 rarely observed V segments, including chromosome 9 orphons, were excluded from the earlier analysis of 550 to 700 of the donors because counts were too low. CMV serostatus was the only immune exposure information available for the cohort. According to a later genetic analysis, donors in an Asian-associated ancestry cluster had fewer N-insertions in productive TCRs than the approximately 650-donor mean. The cohort was sequenced for TCR beta chains only, and without alpha or paired-chain data the features that could be detected were limited. Because some donors lacked HLA typing at each locus, the association tests relied only on the typed subset. An earlier analysis of roughly 570 of the donors showed that most TCR beta V segments appeared in productive rearrangements either about 87% or about 30% of the time, which broadly matched IMGT annotations. In the study, 150 to 200 TCR beta chains were listed as associated with cytomegalovirus. Assigning TCR associations to individual alleles was difficult when HLA alleles, especially DR and DQ, strongly co-occurred. A few of the identified cytomegalovirus-associated TCR beta chains were confirmed in vitro to be specific for cytomegalovirus antigens. An association between a missense DCLRE1C variant and V-gene and J-gene trimming of TCR beta chains was found in a later genetic analysis and replicated in an independent cohort.

Receptor amplification or capture employed the immunoSEQ multiplex PCR assay. For the multiplex PCR, a mixture combining 60 forward primers for TCR Vbeta segments and 13 reverse primers for TCR Jbeta segments was used. The CDR3 region of rearranged TCR beta genes was amplified from genomic DNA by a multiplex PCR assay. On the Illumina HiSeq System, the amplified TCR beta libraries were sequenced as 87-base-pair reads. The study's processing was this. In a later analysis, tens of millions of unique TCR beta chains were counted across the approximately 620 repertoires, and about 9.9 million of these chains were shared by at least two donors. A nearest-neighbor algorithm error-corrected the raw reads and collapsed the reads into unique sequences, merging closely related sequences to remove PCR and sequencing errors. To assign V, D and J gene segments, CDR3 sequences were aligned to IMGT reference sequences. For a sequence to be retained, a match of at least six nucleotides was required to both a V gene segment and a J gene segment. A rearrangement counted as productive if the CDR3 had no stop codons and remained in frame with V and J, and every other rearrangement counted as non-productive. CDR3 was defined by IMGT convention, running from the second conserved V-encoded cysteine to the conserved J-encoded phenylalanine. In an earlier analysis of just under 600 of the donors, sequences lacking an unambiguous match to a single V gene segment were excluded. In an earlier analysis of 450 to 700 of the donors, V segments were called functional above 56.7% productive rearrangements and were called segregating when the between-donor standard deviation exceeded 5%. A statistical classification framework was developed to diagnose cytomegalovirus status using the catalog of TCR beta chain sequences. In a later analysis, TCR nucleotide sequences were compared against IMGT/GENE-DB human TR gene sequences so that V and J genes could be assigned. In a later analysis, CDR3 sequences and most-parsimonious VDJ recombination scenarios were assigned using the TCRdist pipeline. In a later analysis, every TCR beta chain was defined by the combination of its CDR3 amino acid sequence and its V-gene family, and reads without a unique V-gene family were dropped. As a way to deal with suspected cross-contamination and a sequencing artifact, a later analysis dropped 592 nucleotide sequences that were highly shared and had low generation probability. In a later analysis, a clonal expansion index was calculated for each public chain from normalized within-repertoire ranks of inferred template counts. A later analysis computed generation probabilities with a VDJ recombination model fitted to out-of-frame rearrangements, and checked the results against IGoR. Hypergeometric tests were used in a later analysis to score TCR-TCR, TCR-HLA and TCR-CMV co-occurrence, with a repertoire-size bias correction applied to the TCR pairs. False discovery rates were estimated in a later analysis by permuting HLA or CMV assignments 20 times. A later analysis grouped co-occurring TCRs with DBSCAN, adding TCRdist sequence similarity when clustering within HLA-allele-positive subsets. Co-occurrence clustering excluded repertoires with fewer than 30,000 or more than 120,000 public chains, plus five with anomalous nucleotide sharing. TCRdb mirrors the immuneACCESS table, restricted to in-frame sequences. Some clones are absent from its copies; in checked studies, under half trace to an unresolved V gene, and the reason for the others is unknown. Clone size and V and J calls were adopted from that table, with D and trimming inferred from the DNA. This sample lists 200,000 to 250,000 clones; approximately 82% were detected once. Approximately 3.9% of the sample comes from the top ten.

This TCR derives from a male donor in good health and CMV-seronegative. The chain is encoded by TRBV5-1 joined to TRBJ2-3, with 9 bases matching TRBD2. Sequencing input: PBMCs. This receptor has the CDR3 CASSLVQTSGSLDTQYF. The DNA sequence is given as TGCGCCAGCAGCTTGGTTCAGACTAGCGGATCTCTAGATACGCAGTATTTT. The CDR3, completed at both ends by the reference TRBV5-1 and TRBJ2-3 genes, gives the full variable domain KAGVTQTPRYLIKTRGQQVTLSCSPISGHRSVSWYQQTPGQGLQFLFEYFSETQRNKGNFPGRFSGRQFSNSRSEMNVSTLELGDSALYLCASSLVQTSGSLDTQYFGPGTRLTVL.